This entry lists 21 T cell receptor beta chains sequenced from one sample in a study of cytomegalovirus exposure and HLA in healthy donors. PCR used 60 Vbeta primers and 13 Jbeta primers. The protocol was immunoSEQ multiplex PCR, while the TCRdb copy is restricted to in-frame clones and leaves out a portion. The data hold about 170,000 clones, with around 76% observed a single time. Source material: PBMCs. Receptors originate from a female donor in good health and CMV-seronegative.

The V call is TRBV15, the J call TRBJ1-5; unclear D gene. This CDR3 spans 17 amino acids. Per germline, CDR1 LNHNV and CDR2 YYDKDF (reference sequence). Trimming pared 1 base from V and 6 bases from J, leaving 19 bases between. CDR3 amino acids: CATSRGGSRGLGQPQHF. The CDR3 DNA reads as TGTGCCACCAGCAGAGGAGGCAGCAGAGGATTGGGTCAGCCCCAGCATTTT.

The V call is TRBV28, the J call TRBJ2-1; 9 nucleotides match TRBD1. The germline V gene has CDR1 MDHEN and CDR2 SYDVKM. CDR3 length equals 18 residues. Unmatched junction bases numbered 15, after V lost 6 bases and J lost 3 bases. The CDR3 DNA follows: TGTGCCAGCAGCCGAACAGACCACCGGGACAGGGTCTACAATGAGCAGTTCTTC. Translating gives CASSRTDHRDRVYNEQFF. The whole variable domain, remainder taken from reference TRBV28 and TRBJ2-1, is DVKVTQSSRYLVKRTGEKVFLECVQDMDHENMFWYRQDPGLGLRLIYFSYDVKMKEKGDIPEGYSVSREKKERFSLILESASTNQTSMYLCASSRTDHRDRVYNEQFFGPGTRLTVL.

The chain carries TRBV6-1 and TRBJ2-5; 9 positions agree with TRBD2. The CDR3 is 14 amino acids. Germline CDR1 and CDR2: MNHNS and SASEGT. With 4 bases clipped from V and 13 bases from J, the junction kept 13 bases outside the gene matches. CDR3 nucleotides: TGTGCCAGCAGTGTCTCCGTAGCGGGAGAACTGTTGTACTTC. The encoded protein is CASSVSVAGELLYF.

As DNA, the CDR3 is TGTGCCAGCAGCAAAGCTGTCACTAGCGGTACAGATACGCAGTATTTT. Protein: CASSKAVTSGTDTQYF. The V call is TRBV7-8, the J call TRBJ2-3; 8 bases line up with TRBD2. The V and J ends lost 5 bases and 3 bases, in that order; junction bases with no gene match: 10. The CDR3 has 16 amino acids. Germline V gene lookup returns CDR1 SGHVS and CDR2 FQNEAQ.

V usage is TRBV5-1 and J usage is TRBJ1-3, with TRBD1 identical over 7 bases. The germline V gene encodes CDR1 SGHRS and CDR2 YFSETQ. The CDR3 length is 15 residues. The J segment lost 4 bases and the V segment lost 3 bases, leaving 7 bases of the junction unmatched. The CDR3 region has the DNA TGCGCCAGCAGCTCCTCCACAGGGGCAGGAAACACCATATATTTT. It is translated as CASSSSTGAGNTIYF.

This chain uses TRBV9 with TRBJ1-1, with D possibly TRBD1 on 5 matching bases. V was pared by 0 bases and J by 0 bases, with 15 bases between. CDR3 size: 17 residues. The V gene's germline CDR1 is SGDLS and CDR2 YYNGEE. The CDR3 spells CASSVASGIQVNTEAFF. CDR3 sequence (DNA): TGTGCCAGCAGCGTAGCGTCAGGGATTCAAGTGAACACTGAAGCTTTCTTT.

The chain uses TRBV5-1 and TRBJ1-1; 7 nucleotides match TRBD1. The V segment lost 6 bases and the J segment 7 bases; nucleotides outside the gene matches: 9. The germline V gene encodes CDR1 SGHRS and CDR2 YFSETQ. This CDR3 is built from 13 residues. Here the CDR3 DNA reads TGCGCCAGCAACCGCCCAGGGGGATTTGAAGCTTTCTTT. Its protein product is CASNRPGGFEAFF.

The gene calls are TRBV7-8 and TRBJ1-5; D remains ambiguous. The germline CDR1 and CDR2 sequences are SGHVS and FQNEAQ. V was cut by 5 bases and J by 7 bases, with 15 bases left in between. This CDR3 has 14 residues. The CDR3 nucleotides are TGTGCCAGCAGCCCTAGACGAGGGTGGCAGCCCCAGCATTTT. It specifies CASSPRRGWQPQHF. The variable domain in full, completed from reference TRBV7-8 and TRBJ1-5, reads GAGVSQSPRYKVAKRGQDVALRCDPISGHVSLFWYQQALGQGPEFLTYFQNEAQLDKSGLPSDRFFAERPEGSVSTLKIQRTQQEDSAVYLCASSPRRGWQPQHFGDGTRLSIL.

The J gene is TRBJ1-6, the V gene TRBV19; perhaps TRBD1 as D (5 bases). V lost 0 bases to trimming and J lost 6 bases, with 12 bases between them. The CDR3 has 16 residues. CDR1 is LNHDA, CDR2 SQIVND, per germline (reference sequence). The CDR3 DNA sequence: TGTGCCAGTAGTATAGATCACAGGCTCGCTAATTCACCCCTCCACTTT. It specifies CASSIDHRLANSPLHF.

The chain employs TRBV5-1 and TRBJ2-2, with D perhaps matching TRBD1 (6 bases). The CDR3 has 16 amino acids. The V gene lost 0 bases and the J gene lost 4 bases, with 13 bases spanning the gap. The germline V gene encodes CDR1 SGHRS and CDR2 YFSETQ. The CDR3 coding sequence is TGCGCCAGCAGCTTGGGGTACAGGGCGGGCACCGGGGAGCTGTTTTTT. This translates into CASSLGYRAGTGELFF. The whole variable domain, filled in from reference TRBV5-1 and TRBJ2-2, reads KAGVTQTPRYLIKTRGQQVTLSCSPISGHRSVSWYQQTPGQGLQFLFEYFSETQRNKGNFPGRFSGRQFSNSRSEMNVSTLELGDSALYLCASSLGYRAGTGELFFGEGSRLTVL.

The V call is TRBV9, the J call TRBJ2-3; 8 nucleotides match TRBD1. Germline V lookup: CDR1 SGDLS, CDR2 YYNGEE. The V segment lost 0 bases and the J segment 4 bases; nucleotides outside the gene matches: 4. CDR3 size: 15 residues. CDR3 loop: CASSVGTGFADTQYF. The CDR3 DNA follows: TGTGCCAGCAGCGTAGGGACAGGGTTCGCAGATACGCAGTATTTT.

The chain uses TRBV12-1 and TRBJ2-1; the table's D gene call, TRBD2, was not cross checked with the DNA. TRBV12-1 is a pseudogene. CDR3 length: 16 residues. In nucleotides, the CDR3 is TGTGCCAGCAGTTTGAGTGCCACTAGGGTCTACAATGAGCAGTTCTTC. This codes for CASSLSATRVYNEQFF.

The table lists this clone with a count of one. J is TRBJ2-5 and V is TRBV11-2, with 8 nucleotides matching TRBD2. From germline, CDR1 is SGHAT and CDR2 FQNNGV. V gave up 2 bases and J gave up 5 bases; unmatched junction bases: 13. CDR3 length: 17 residues. The CDR3 sequence is CASSLYPGLDVRETQYF. The DNA of the CDR3 is TGTGCCAGCAGCTTATATCCGGGACTAGACGTTCGGGAGACCCAGTACTTC.

The chain links TRBV18 to TRBJ1-1; 9 nucleotides match TRBD1. The ends lost 3 bases at V and 5 bases at J; junction bases unmatched: 4. Germline CDR1 is KGHSH and CDR2 is LQKENI. This CDR3 contains 14 residues. CDR3: CASSPGQGVTEAFF. In DNA, the CDR3 is TGTGCCAGCTCACCGGGACAGGGTGTAACTGAAGCTTTCTTT.

This chain uses TRBV5-1 with TRBJ1-1; 10 bases agree with TRBD1. CDR3 length: 14 amino acids. V shed 0 bases and J 11 bases; nucleotides not matched to a gene: 7. Germline CDR1 is SGHRS and CDR2 is YFSETQ. As DNA, the CDR3 is TGCGCCAGCAGCTTGGGGGGGACAGGGGAGAAGGCTTTCTTT. Its translation is CASSLGGTGEKAFF.

In nucleotides, the CDR3 is TGCGCCAGCAGCGCCCGGACAGGGGGCGGATCACCCCTCCACTTT. Translation gives CASSARTGGGSPLHF. The chain recombines TRBV5-1 with TRBJ1-6; 11 nucleotides agree with TRBD1. In germline, CDR1 is SGHRS, CDR2 YFSETQ. The CDR3 is 15 amino acids. Unmatched junction bases numbered 7, after V lost 4 bases and J lost 10 bases.

This chain links TRBV27 with TRBJ1-3, with D perhaps matching TRBD1 (6 bases). V lost 0 bases and J 7 bases, leaving 13 bases between the germline ends. The CDR3 has 15 residues. Germline V gene lookup returns CDR1 MNHEY and CDR2 SMNVEV (reference sequence). CDR3 sequence (DNA): TGTGCCAGCAGTTTATCCCCCAGGGGACGGAACACCATATATTTT. It encodes CASSLSPRGRNTIYF.

The chain has TRBV5-1 and TRBJ2-2; 11 bases are shared with TRBD1. Unmatched junction bases numbered 8, after V lost 4 bases and J lost 3 bases. CDR3 length equals 17 residues. The germline V gene encodes CDR1 SGHRS and CDR2 YFSETQ. This CDR3 is CASSHGTGGSYTGELFF. In DNA form, the CDR3 reads TGCGCCAGCAGCCACGGGACAGGGGGAAGTTACACCGGGGAGCTGTTTTTT.

The chain combines TRBV5-6 with TRBJ2-1; 7 bases match TRBD2. CDR1 is SGHDT and CDR2 is YYEEEE in the germline V gene. V lost 4 bases and J lost 2; bases outside the gene matches: 9. This CDR3 region has 16 residues. CDR3 sequence reads: CASSNRRELPYNEQFF. The CDR3 region has the DNA TGTGCCAGCAGCAACCGGCGGGAGCTACCCTACAATGAGCAGTTCTTC.

CDR3 region: CASSLGLDYEQYF. In nucleotides, the CDR3 is TGTGCCAGCAGCTTAGGGCTAGACTACGAGCAGTACTTC. This rearrangement joins TRBV11-3 to TRBJ2-7; D remains unclear. Between the trimmed V and J ends, which lost 1 base and 3 bases, there was a span of 7 bases. This CDR3 region has 13 residues. The germline V gene encodes CDR1 SGHNT and CDR2 YENEEA.

The chain has TRBV6-5 and TRBJ1-2, with no clear D. This CDR3 has 14 residues. Trimming removed 6 bases from V and 2 bases from J, with 13 bases in between. Germline V CDR1 and CDR2: MNHEY, SVGAGI. In DNA form, the CDR3 reads TGTGCCAGCAGGGGTTTCGGAGGGAACTATGGCTACACCTTC. Its protein is CASRGFGGNYGYTF.